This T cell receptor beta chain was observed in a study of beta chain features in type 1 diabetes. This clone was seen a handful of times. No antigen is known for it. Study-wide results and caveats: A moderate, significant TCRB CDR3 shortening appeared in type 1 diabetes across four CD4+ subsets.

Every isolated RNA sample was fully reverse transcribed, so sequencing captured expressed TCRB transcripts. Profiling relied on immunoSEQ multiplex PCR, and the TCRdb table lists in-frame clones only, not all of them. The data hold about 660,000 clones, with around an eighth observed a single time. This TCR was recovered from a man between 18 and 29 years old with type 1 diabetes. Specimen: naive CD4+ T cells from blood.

The CDR3 loop reads CASSLVGTPKDTQYF. The CDR3 DNA is TGTGCCAGTTCTCTCGTCGGGACTCCGAAAGATACGCAGTATTTT. The rearrangement links TRBV19 to TRBJ2-3; possible D gene TRBD2, 6 bases. Germline CDR1 LNHDA, CDR2 SQIVND (reference sequence). The CDR3 consists of 15 residues. Trimming removed 8 bases at V and 5 bases at J, with 20 bases between.